The rows below give T cell receptor beta chains drawn from one sample of a study of Ad26.COV2.S vaccination and SARS-CoV-2 variants. Clones were sequenced by immunoSEQ multiplex PCR, and TCRdb holds only the in-frame ones, with some missing. The sample consists of about 180,000 clones, roughly 87% of them appearing once. Here the sequenced sample was peripheral blood, taken after recovery from COVID-19. The receptors stem from a human donor who had recovered from COVID-19. The CDR3 runs from the conserved cysteine through the conserved F or W. D genes are given only for firm matches. Clone size is given for some rows only: seen once, a few or many times, or a class if the clone is expanded.

j_gene | abundance | d_gene | v_gene | CDR3nt | CDR3aa
TRBJ2-7 | - | TRBD1 | TRBV27 | TGTGCCAGCAGTTTATTAGGGGGCGCCTACGAGCAGTACTTC | CASSLLGGAYEQYF
TRBJ1-6 | - | - | TRBV28 | TGTGCCAGCAGAGGGCCAAATAATTCACCCCTCCACTTT | CASRGPNNSPLHF
TRBJ2-3 | - | - | TRBV7-2 | TGTGCCAGCAGCCCCGGAGCGGCCACAGATACGCAGTATTTT | CASSPGAATDTQYF
TRBJ1-2 | - | - | TRBV6-1 | TGTGCCAGCAGTGAAGGACCCATCGAAACTTTCTATGGCTACACCTTC | CASSEGPIETFYGYTF
TRBJ1-5 | - | - | TRBV10-3 | TGTGCCATCAGTGACAATAGCAATCAGCCCCAGCATTTT | CAISDNSNQPQHF
TRBJ2-1 | - | - | TRBV3-1/TRBV3-2 | TGTGCCAGCAGCCAAGGTAGCTGGGGCAATGAGCAGTTCTTC | CASSQGSWGNEQFF
TRBJ1-6 | - | - | TRBV19 | TGTGCCAGTAACAGGGACCCTGGGAATTCACCCCTCCACTTT | CASNRDPGNSPLHF
TRBJ2-7 | few | TRBD2 | TRBV30 | TGTGCCTGGAACGGGAGGCAGCGGGACTACGAGCAGTACTTC | CAWNGRQRDYEQYF
TRBJ1-1 | - | - | TRBV18 | TGTGCCAGCTCACGACAGCCGAACACTGAAGCTTTCTTT | CASSRQPNTEAFF
TRBJ2-7 | many | - | TRBV5-1 | TGCGCCAGCAGCTTGGACGTAGTGGGCCACGAGCAGTACTTC | CASSLDVVGHEQYF
TRBJ2-7 | - | TRBD2 | TRBV7-2 | TGTGCCAGCACGGGGCGGGGGGGCTCCTACGAGCAGTACTTC | CASTGRGGSYEQYF
TRBJ2-3 | - | - | TRBV12-3/TRBV12-4 | TGTGCCAGCAGTTTTGGTTCTACGCAGTATTTT | CASSFGSTQYF
TRBJ1-1 | once | - | TRBV3-1/TRBV3-2 | TGTGCCAGCAGCCTACAGGGCTTAGCTGAAGCTTTCTTT | CASSLQGLAEAFF
TRBJ2-1 | - | - | TRBV29-1 | TGCAGCGTTGAAGGTGGGAATGAGCAGTTCTTC | CSVEGGNEQFF
TRBJ1-4 | - | - | TRBV7-9 | TGTGCCAGCAGCCCCCCCACAGGAGGGGAGATTGAAAAACTGTTTTTT | CASSPPTGGEIEKLFF
TRBJ2-3 | - | - | TRBV2 | TGTGCCAGCAGGTGGGGCGGCCCTTCAGATACGCAGTATTTT | CASRWGGPSDTQYF
TRBJ2-2 | - | - | TRBV2 | TGTGCCAGCAGTGAACAGGGAGGAAACACCGGGGAGCTGTTTTTT | CASSEQGGNTGELFF
TRBJ2-1 | - | - | TRBV2 | TGTGCCAGCAGTGAGGCCCGGTTACAGTTCTTC | CASSEARLQFF
TRBJ2-1 | - | TRBD2 | TRBV7-8 | TGTGCCAGCACCTATAAGGCTAGCGGGAACCGTGAGCAGTTCTTC | CASTYKASGNREQFF
TRBJ1-6 | few | - | TRBV19 | TGTGCCAGTAGTATAGGACGGGGGAATTCACCCCTCCACTTT | CASSIGRGNSPLHF
TRBJ2-7 | - | - | TRBV7-9 | TGTGCCAGCAGCTTGAGCGGCTACGAGCAGTACTTC | CASSLSGYEQYF
TRBJ1-6 | - | - | TRBV7-9 | TGTGCCAGCAGCTTAGGGCAGCGAAATTCACCCCTCCACTTT | CASSLGQRNSPLHF
TRBJ2-5 | - | TRBD2 | TRBV2 | TGTGCCAGCAGTGGGACTAGCGGGAGGGCCCCAGAGACCCAGTACTTC | CASSGTSGRAPETQYF
TRBJ2-7 | - | - | TRBV7-8 | TGTGCCTCCCGAGGGGGAGTGAACGAGCAGTACTTC | CASRGGVNEQYF